This T cell receptor (beta chain) is drawn from a study of blood T cell repertoires in COVID-19. About the study: The analysed material was cDNA or gDNA that came from T cells, B-cell-depleted T cells, or PBMCs.

The V gene lost 5 bases and the J gene lost 6 bases, with 12 bases spanning the gap. The CDR3 extends over 13 amino acids. Assay: immunoSEQ multiplex PCR; the TCRdb copy retains only in-frame clones and omits some. The table lists about 220,000 clones, around 81% of them singletons. This TCR was recovered from a woman aged 25-40 years who had recovered from COVID-19. The V call is TRBV12-3 or TRBV12-4, the J call TRBJ2-3; tentative D call: TRBD1 (6 bases). The material sequenced was peripheral blood. CDR3 coding DNA: TGTGCCAGCAGTCGCTCTGGGGGCGATACGCAGTATTTT. Its translation: CASSRSGGDTQYF.